A selection of T cell receptor beta chains follows, all from one sample in a study of response to subunit inactivated influenza vaccine. TCRdb processed the RT-PCR reads anew with MiXCR; each CDR3 protein has one entry. The sample shows under 550,000 distinct CDR3 sequences, under 9% of them seen only once. Source: PBMCs from blood, taken about 24 months after vaccination. The receptors were sampled from a man aged 50-75 years who received an inactivated influenza vaccine. Each CDR3 is given with its conserved first and last residue. A D gene is named only where the DNA matches it firmly. The size of a clone is reported for some rows only, either as once, few or many, or as a class for expanded clones.

TRBD2	few	TRBV20-1	TRBJ2-3	CSASGGGQDTQYF	TGCAGTGCCAGCGGGGGGGGCCAAGATACGCAGTATTTT
NA	few	TRBV12-3/TRBV12-4	TRBJ2-1	CASVETPASNEQFF	TGTGCCAGCGTTGAGACTCCCGCATCCAATGAGCAGTTCTTC
NA	few	TRBV20-1	TRBJ2-3	CSASRWKDSSTDTQYF	TGCAGTGCCAGTCGGTGGAAGGACTCTAGCACAGATACGCAGTATTTT
TRBD2	few	TRBV6-2/TRBV6-3	TRBJ2-1	CASSTRALRGLAGGPLNEQFF	TGTGCCAGCAGTACTAGGGCCCTCCGAGGGCTAGCGGGAGGGCCGTTAAATGAGCAGTTCTTC
TRBD2	few	TRBV6-1	TRBJ2-7	CASSELAGGSYEQYF	TGTGCCAGCAGTGAATTGGCGGGGGGCAGTTACGAGCAGTACTTC
TRBD2	NA	TRBV29-1	TRBJ2-3	CSVEGTSGDTDTQYF	TGCAGCGTTGAAGGAACTAGCGGGGACACAGATACGCAGTATTTT
NA	few	TRBV28	TRBJ2-3	CASSTRASTDTQYF	TGTGCCAGCAGTACCCGGGCAAGTACAGATACGCAGTATTTT
NA	many	TRBV12-3/TRBV12-4	TRBJ2-2	CASGVGPGELFF	TGTGCCAGCGGGGTTGGGCCCGGGGAGCTGTTTTTT
NA	many	TRBV7-9	TRBJ2-5	CASSPLQGQYF	TGTGCCAGCAGCCCTCTTCAGGGTCAGTACTTC
NA	many	TRBV6-2/TRBV6-3	TRBJ2-3	CASSPYLGDTQYF	TGTGCCAGCAGCCCGTACCTGGGGGACACGCAGTATTTT
TRBD1	few	TRBV6-5	TRBJ2-7	CASSYLQGAAEQYF	TGTGCCAGCAGTTACCTACAGGGGGCCGCCGAGCAGTACTTC
TRBD2	NA	TRBV29-1	TRBJ2-3	CSVEGGLAGVADTQYF	TGCAGCGTTGAGGGGGGACTAGCGGGAGTCGCAGATACGCAGTATTTT
NA	NA	TRBV20-1	TRBJ2-5	CSARDLSDSRETQYF	TGCAGTGCTAGAGATCTATCAGACTCGCGGGAGACCCAGTACTTC
NA	many	TRBV5-5	TRBJ2-5	CASSPLDSVGTQYF	TGTGCCAGCAGCCCTCTGGACAGTGTGGGGACCCAGTACTTC
NA	NA	TRBV6-5	TRBJ2-3	CASSYRSAGGTDTQYF	TGTGCCAGCAGCTACCGCTCTGCAGGGGGCACAGATACGCAGTATTTT
NA	many	TRBV4-3	TRBJ2-1	CASSQPGTTTLNEQFF	TGCGCCAGCAGCCAACCCGGGACAACGACTCTCAATGAGCAGTTCTTC
NA	many	TRBV4-3	TRBJ1-2	CASSQEGPYGYTF	TGCGCCAGCAGCCAAGAAGGTCCCTATGGCTACACCTTC
TRBD2	NA	TRBV20-1	TRBJ2-1	CIAMPGRASNEQFF	TGCATTGCTATGCCCGGGAGGGCCTCCAATGAGCAGTTCTTC
TRBD1	many	TRBV10-3	TRBJ1-3	CAISESPGQSSKLGNTIYF	TGTGCCATCAGTGAGTCTCCGGGACAGTCCTCAAAATTAGGAAACACCATATATTTT
NA	many	TRBV20-1	TRBJ2-1	CSVEAPAGDEQFF	TGCAGTGTTGAAGCCCCGGCAGGAGATGAGCAGTTCTTC
NA	NA	TRBV25-1	TRBJ2-7	CASSVQDLYEQYF	TGTGCCAGCAGTGTACAGGACCTCTACGAGCAGTACTTC
TRBD1	NA	TRBV6-5	TRBJ2-5	CASSYLSLVRGETQYF	TGTGCCAGCAGTTACTTAAGTTTGGTCAGGGGGGAGACCCAGTACTTC
TRBD2	NA	TRBV18	TRBJ2-3	CASSPPMSRLAGGDTQYF	TGTGCCAGCTCACCACCTATGTCCCGACTAGCGGGGGGAGATACGCAGTATTTT
NA	few	TRBV9	TRBJ2-1	CASSVARGDLSYNEQFF	TGTGCCAGCAGCGTAGCTAGGGGCGACCTCTCCTACAATGAGCAGTTCTTC
NA	few	TRBV10-3	TRBJ2-1	CAISESLGQGGLEQFF	TGTGCCATCAGTGAGTCTTTGGGGCAGGGGGGTTTGGAGCAGTTCTTC
NA	many	TRBV28	TRBJ2-4	CASSLQGAKNIQYF	TGTGCCAGCAGTCTCCAGGGAGCCAAAAACATTCAGTACTTC
TRBD1	few	TRBV12-3/TRBV12-4	TRBJ1-1	CASSLAAQGAAEAFF	TGTGCCAGCAGTTTAGCGGCTCAGGGGGCGGCTGAAGCTTTCTTT
NA	many	TRBV27	TRBJ2-3	CASSLFGTDTQYF	TGTGCCAGCAGTTTATTTGGCACAGATACGCAGTATTTT
TRBD1	few	TRBV7-8	TRBJ1-1	CASSLAGTGGPEAFF	TGTGCCAGCAGCTTAGCCGGGACAGGGGGACCTGAAGCTTTCTTT
NA	many	TRBV20-1	TRBJ2-5	CSALSLAGSGETQYF	TGCAGTGCCCTTTCCCTAGCCGGGAGTGGTGAGACCCAGTACTTC
TRBD1	many	TRBV20-1	TRBJ2-3	CSAPLTGGTDTQYF	TGCAGTGCTCCACTGACAGGGGGAACGGATACGCAGTATTTT
TRBD1	NA	TRBV29-1	TRBJ2-5	CSTRDSNSETQYF	TGCAGCACCCGGGACAGTAATTCGGAGACCCAGTACTTC
NA	many	TRBV12-3/TRBV12-4	TRBJ2-7	CASSPPGGVYEQYF	TGTGCCAGCAGTCCCCCCGGGGGAGTGTACGAGCAGTACTTC
NA	few	TRBV9	TRBJ2-5	CASSVWAEETQYF	TGTGCCAGCAGCGTTTGGGCAGAAGAGACCCAGTACTTC
TRBD1	few	TRBV4-1	TRBJ1-5	CASSQRTGASQPQHF	TGCGCCAGCAGCCAACGGACAGGGGCTAGTCAGCCCCAGCATTTT
NA	NA	TRBV2	TRBJ1-2	CASSEMGNYGYTF	TGTGCCAGCAGTGAAATGGGGAACTATGGCTACACCTTC
NA	many	TRBV4-2	TRBJ1-1	CASSQEGFRGPEAFF	TGTGCCAGCAGCCAAGAAGGGTTTAGGGGACCTGAAGCTTTCTTT
NA	many	TRBV9	TRBJ2-5	CASSVGLGGIGETQYF	TGTGCCAGCAGCGTAGGACTAGGGGGGATCGGAGAGACCCAGTACTTC
NA	NA	TRBV20-1	TRBJ2-1	CSASQAENYQFF	TGCAGTGCTAGTCAGGCGGAGAACTATCAGTTCTTC